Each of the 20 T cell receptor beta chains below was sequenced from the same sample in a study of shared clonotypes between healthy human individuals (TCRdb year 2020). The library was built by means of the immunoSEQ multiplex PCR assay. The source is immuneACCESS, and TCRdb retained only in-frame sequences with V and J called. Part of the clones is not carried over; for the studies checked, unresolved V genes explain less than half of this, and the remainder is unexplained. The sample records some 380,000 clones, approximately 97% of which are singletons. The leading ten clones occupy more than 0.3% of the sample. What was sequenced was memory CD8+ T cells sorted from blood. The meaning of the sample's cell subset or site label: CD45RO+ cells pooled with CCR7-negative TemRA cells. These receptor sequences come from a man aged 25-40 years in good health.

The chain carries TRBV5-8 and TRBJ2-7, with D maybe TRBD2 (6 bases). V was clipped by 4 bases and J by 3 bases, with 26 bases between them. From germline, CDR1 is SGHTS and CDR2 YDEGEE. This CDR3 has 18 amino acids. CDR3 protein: CASSPWGVREQNFYEQYF. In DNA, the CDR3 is TGTGCCAGCAGCCCCTGGGGGGTCCGGGAACAGAACTTCTACGAGCAGTACTTC.

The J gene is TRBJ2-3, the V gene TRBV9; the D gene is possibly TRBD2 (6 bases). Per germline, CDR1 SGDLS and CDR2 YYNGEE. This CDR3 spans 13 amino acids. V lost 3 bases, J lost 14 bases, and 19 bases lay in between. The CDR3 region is CASSAISSEPRYF. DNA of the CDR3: TGTGCCAGCAGCGCCATTTCTAGCGAGCCGAGGTATTTT.

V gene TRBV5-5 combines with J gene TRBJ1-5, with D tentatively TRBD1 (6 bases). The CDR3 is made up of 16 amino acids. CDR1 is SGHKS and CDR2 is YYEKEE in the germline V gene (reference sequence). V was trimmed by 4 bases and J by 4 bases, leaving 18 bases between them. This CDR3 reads CASSEGTGPGNQPQHF. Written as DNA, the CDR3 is TGTGCCAGCAGCGAGGGTACAGGGCCTGGGAATCAGCCCCAGCATTTT. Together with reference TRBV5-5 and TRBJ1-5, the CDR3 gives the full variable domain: DAGVTQSPTHLIKTRGQQVTLRCSPISGHKSVSWYQQVLGQGPQFIFQYYEKEERGRGNFPDRFSARQFPNYSSELNVNALLLGDSALYLCASSEGTGPGNQPQHFGDGTRLSIL.

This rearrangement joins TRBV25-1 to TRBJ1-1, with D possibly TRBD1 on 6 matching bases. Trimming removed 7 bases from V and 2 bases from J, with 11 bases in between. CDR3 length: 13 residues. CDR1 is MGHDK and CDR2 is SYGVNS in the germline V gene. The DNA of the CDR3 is TGTGCCAGCACCCCGACAGGTAACACTGAAGCTTTCTTT. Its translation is CASTPTGNTEAFF.

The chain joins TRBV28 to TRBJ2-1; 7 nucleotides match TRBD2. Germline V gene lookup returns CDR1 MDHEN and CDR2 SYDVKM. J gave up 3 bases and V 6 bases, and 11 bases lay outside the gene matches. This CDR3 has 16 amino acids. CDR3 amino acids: CASSPVAGGGYNEQFF. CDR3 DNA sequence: TGTGCCAGCAGCCCCGTGGCTGGCGGGGGCTACAATGAGCAGTTCTTC.

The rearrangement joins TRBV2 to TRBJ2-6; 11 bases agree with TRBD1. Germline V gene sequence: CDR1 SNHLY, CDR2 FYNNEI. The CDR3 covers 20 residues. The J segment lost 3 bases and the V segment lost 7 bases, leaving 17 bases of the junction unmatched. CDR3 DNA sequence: TGTGCCAGCATGGCCGCCGGGGGACAGGGGGTTGCGAATGGGGCCAACGTCCTGACTTTC. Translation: CASMAAGGQGVANGANVLTF.

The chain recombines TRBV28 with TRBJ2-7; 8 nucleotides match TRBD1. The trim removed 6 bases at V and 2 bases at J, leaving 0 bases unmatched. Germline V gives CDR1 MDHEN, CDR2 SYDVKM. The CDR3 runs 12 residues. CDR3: CASRQGAYEQYF. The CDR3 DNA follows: TGTGCCAGCAGACAGGGGGCCTACGAGCAGTACTTC.

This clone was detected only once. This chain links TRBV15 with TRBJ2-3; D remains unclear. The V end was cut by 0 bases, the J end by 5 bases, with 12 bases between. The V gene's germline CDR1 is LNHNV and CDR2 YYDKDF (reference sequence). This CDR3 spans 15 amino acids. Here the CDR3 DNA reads TGTGCCACCAGCAGAGATAGTCAGGCCGGAGATACGCAGTATTTT. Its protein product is CATSRDSQAGDTQYF.

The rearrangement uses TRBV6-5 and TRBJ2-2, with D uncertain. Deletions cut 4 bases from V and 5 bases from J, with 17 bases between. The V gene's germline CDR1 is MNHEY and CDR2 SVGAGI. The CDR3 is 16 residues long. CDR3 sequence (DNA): TGTGCCAGCAGTTGGTCTAGTAAGGGTCTGACCGGGGAGCTGTTTTTT. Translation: CASSWSSKGLTGELFF.

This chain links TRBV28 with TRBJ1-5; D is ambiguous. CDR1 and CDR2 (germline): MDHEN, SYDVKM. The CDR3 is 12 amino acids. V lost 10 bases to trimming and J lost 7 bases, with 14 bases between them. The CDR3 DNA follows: TGTGCCACGTACGTGGGAGGACAGCCCCAGCATTTT. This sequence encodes CATYVGGQPQHF. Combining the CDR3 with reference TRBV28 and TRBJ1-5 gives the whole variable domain DVKVTQSSRYLVKRTGEKVFLECVQDMDHENMFWYRQDPGLGLRLIYFSYDVKMKEKGDIPEGYSVSREKKERFSLILESASTNQTSMYLCATYVGGQPQHFGDGTRLSIL.

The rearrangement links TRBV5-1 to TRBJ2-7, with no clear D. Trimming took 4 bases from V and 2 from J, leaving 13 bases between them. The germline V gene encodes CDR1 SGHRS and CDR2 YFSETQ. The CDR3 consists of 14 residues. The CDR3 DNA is TGCGCCAGCAGCCCACTGGACCCTACCTACGAGCAGTACTTC. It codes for CASSPLDPTYEQYF.

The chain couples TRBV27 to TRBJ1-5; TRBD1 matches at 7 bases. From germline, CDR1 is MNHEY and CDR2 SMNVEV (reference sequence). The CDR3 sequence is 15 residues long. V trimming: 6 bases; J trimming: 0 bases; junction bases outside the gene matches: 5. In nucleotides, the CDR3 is TGTGCCAGCAGAATACAGGGGAATAGCAATCAGCCCCAGCATTTT. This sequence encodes CASRIQGNSNQPQHF.

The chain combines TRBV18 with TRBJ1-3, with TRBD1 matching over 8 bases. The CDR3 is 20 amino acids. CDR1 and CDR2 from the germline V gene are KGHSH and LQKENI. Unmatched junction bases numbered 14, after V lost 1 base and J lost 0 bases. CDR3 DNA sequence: TGTGCCAGCTCACCACGCGGACAGGGCTTATTAACCCTCTCTGGAAACACCATATATTTT. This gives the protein CASSPRGQGLLTLSGNTIYF.

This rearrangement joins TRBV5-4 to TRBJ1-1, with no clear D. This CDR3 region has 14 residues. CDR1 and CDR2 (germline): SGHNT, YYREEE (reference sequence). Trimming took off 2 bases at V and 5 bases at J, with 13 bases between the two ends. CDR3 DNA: TGTGCCAGCAGCTTCTCCGGGCCGAGGACTGAAGCTTTCTTT. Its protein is CASSFSGPRTEAFF.

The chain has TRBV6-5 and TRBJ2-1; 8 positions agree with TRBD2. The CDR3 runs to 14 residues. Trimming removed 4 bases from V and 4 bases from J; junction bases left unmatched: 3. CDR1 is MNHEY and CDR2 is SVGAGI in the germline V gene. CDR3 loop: CASSWGLGYNEQFF. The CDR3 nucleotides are TGTGCCAGCAGTTGGGGACTAGGATACAATGAGCAGTTCTTC.

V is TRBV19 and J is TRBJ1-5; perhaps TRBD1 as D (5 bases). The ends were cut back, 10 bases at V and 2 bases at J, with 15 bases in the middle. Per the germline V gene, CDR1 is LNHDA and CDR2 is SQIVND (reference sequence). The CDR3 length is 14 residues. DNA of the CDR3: TGTGCCACCGACCTCCGGGGCGGCAATCAGCCCCAGCATTTT. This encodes CATDLRGGNQPQHF.

In DNA form, the CDR3 reads TGTGCCAGCAGCCAAGAGGGATCCTACGAGCAGTACTTC. Protein sequence: CASSQEGSYEQYF. This chain connects TRBV4-2 to TRBJ2-7; D not resolved. Per germline, CDR1 LGHNA and CDR2 YNFKEQ. CDR3 length equals 13 residues. V was trimmed by 0 bases and J by 1 base, leaving 4 bases between them.

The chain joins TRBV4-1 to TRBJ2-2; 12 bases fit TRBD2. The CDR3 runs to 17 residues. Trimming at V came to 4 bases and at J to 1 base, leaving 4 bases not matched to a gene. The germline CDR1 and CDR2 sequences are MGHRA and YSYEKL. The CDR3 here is CASSLPTSGRNTGELFF. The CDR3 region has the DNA TGCGCCAGCAGCCTTCCGACTAGCGGGAGGAACACCGGGGAGCTGTTTTTT.

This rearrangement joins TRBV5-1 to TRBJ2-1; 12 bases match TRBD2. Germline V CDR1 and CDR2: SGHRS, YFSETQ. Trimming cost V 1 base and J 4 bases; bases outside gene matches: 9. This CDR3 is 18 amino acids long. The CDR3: CASSLWASGRALYNEQFF. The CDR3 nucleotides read TGCGCCAGCAGCTTGTGGGCTAGCGGGAGGGCTTTATACAATGAGCAGTTCTTC.

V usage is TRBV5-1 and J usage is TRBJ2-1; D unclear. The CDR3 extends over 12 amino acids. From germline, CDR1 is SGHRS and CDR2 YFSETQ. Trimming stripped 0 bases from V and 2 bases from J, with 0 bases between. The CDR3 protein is CASSLAYNEQFF. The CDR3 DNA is TGCGCCAGCAGCTTGGCCTACAATGAGCAGTTCTTC.